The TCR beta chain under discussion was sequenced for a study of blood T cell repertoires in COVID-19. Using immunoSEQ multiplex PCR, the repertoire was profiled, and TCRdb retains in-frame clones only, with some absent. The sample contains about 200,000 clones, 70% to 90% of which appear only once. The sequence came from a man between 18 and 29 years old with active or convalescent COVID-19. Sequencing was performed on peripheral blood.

DNA of the CDR3: TGTGCCAGCAGCTGGAGGGAGACCCAGTACTTC. Amino acids: CASSWRETQYF. The chain combines TRBV12-3 or TRBV12-4 with TRBJ2-5, with a weak D call TRBD2 (5 bases). Trimming removed 6 bases at V and 5 bases at J, with 7 bases between. The CDR3 has 11 amino acids.